This entry describes one TCR beta chain. Using RNA template, CDR3s of TCR alpha and beta were amplified with iRepertoire arm-PCR. TCRdb recomputed calls from the multiplex PCR reads with MiXCR, one row per CDR3 protein. This table holds about 410,000 distinct CDR3 sequences, approximately 42% found once. The germline CDR1 and CDR2 sequences are MNHEY and SMNVEV (reference sequence). The ends were cut back, 1 base at V and 3 bases at J, with 13 bases in the middle. This CDR3 region has 16 residues. The data belong to a study of glioma-infiltrating T cells. Study-level information: Blood libraries targeted about 4- to 11-fold coverage of roughly 1 million T cells.

The sample was glioma tissue, nonneoplastic brain tissue, or PBMCs (not recorded which). This rearrangement joins TRBV27 to TRBJ2-1; TRBD2 is a possible D gene (5 bases). The TCR originated in a human donor with low-grade glioma or glioblastoma, undergoing nonglioma brain surgery, or in good health (not recorded which). The CDR3 protein is CASSLLVLGNYNEQFF. Here the CDR3 DNA reads TGTGCCAGCAGTTTATTAGTACTAGGAAACTACAATGAGCAGTTCTTC.